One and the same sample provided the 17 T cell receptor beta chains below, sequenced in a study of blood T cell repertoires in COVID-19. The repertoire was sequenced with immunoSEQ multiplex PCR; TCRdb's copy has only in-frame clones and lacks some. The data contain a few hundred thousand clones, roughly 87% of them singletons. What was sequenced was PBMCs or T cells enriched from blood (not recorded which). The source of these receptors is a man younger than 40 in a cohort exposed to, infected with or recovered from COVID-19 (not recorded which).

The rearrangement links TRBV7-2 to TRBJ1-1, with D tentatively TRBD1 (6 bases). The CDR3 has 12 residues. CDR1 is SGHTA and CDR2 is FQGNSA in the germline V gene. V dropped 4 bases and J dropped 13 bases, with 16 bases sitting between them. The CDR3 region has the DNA TGTGCCAGCAGCTCTCTACAGGGTTCGGTTTTCTTT. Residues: CASSSLQGSVFF.

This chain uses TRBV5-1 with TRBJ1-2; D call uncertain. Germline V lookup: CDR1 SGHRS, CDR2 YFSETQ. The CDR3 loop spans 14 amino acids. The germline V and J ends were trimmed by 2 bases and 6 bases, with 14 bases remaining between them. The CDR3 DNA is TGCGCCAGCAGCTTTGAGCCGTTCGAGGATGGCTACACCTTC. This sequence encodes CASSFEPFEDGYTF.

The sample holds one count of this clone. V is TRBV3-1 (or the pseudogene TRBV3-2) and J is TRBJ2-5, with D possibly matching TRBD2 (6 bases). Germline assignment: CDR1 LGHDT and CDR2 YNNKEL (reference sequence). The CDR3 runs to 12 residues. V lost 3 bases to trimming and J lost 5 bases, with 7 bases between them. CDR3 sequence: CASSHAGETQYF. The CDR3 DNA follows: TGTGCCAGCAGCCACGCGGGGGAGACCCAGTACTTC.

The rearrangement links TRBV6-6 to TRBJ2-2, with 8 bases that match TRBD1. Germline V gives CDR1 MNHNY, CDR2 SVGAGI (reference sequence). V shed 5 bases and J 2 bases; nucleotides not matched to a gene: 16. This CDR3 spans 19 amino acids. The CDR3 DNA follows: TGTGCCAGCAGTCTGGGGGACAGGATCTCTTCCTCTAACACCGGGGAGCTGTTTTTT. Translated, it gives CASSLGDRISSSNTGELFF.

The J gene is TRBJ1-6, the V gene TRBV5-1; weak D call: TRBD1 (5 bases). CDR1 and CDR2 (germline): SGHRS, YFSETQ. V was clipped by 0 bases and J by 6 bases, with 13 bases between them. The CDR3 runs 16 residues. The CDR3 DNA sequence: TGCGCCAGCAGCTTGGTCTCCCAGGGTCGTAATTCACCCCTCCACTTT. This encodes CASSLVSQGRNSPLHF.

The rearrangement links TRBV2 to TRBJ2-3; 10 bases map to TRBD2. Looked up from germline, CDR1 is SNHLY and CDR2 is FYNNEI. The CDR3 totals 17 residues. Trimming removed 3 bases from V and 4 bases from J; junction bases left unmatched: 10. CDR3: CASSDPSLAGEADTQYF. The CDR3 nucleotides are TGTGCCAGCAGTGACCCCTCCCTAGCGGGAGAGGCAGATACGCAGTATTTT.

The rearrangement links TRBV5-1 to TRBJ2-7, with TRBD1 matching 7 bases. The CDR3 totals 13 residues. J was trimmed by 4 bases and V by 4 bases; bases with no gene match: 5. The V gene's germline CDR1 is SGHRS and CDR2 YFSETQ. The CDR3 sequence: CASSQDRTYEQYF. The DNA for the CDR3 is TGCGCCAGCAGCCAGGACAGGACATACGAGCAGTACTTC.

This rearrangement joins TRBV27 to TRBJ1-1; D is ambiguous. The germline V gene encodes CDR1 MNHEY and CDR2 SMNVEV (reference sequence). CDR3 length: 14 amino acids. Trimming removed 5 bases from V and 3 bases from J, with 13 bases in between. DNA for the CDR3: TGTGCCAGCAGTACGTACGGCCGGGACACTGAAGCTTTCTTT. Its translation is CASSTYGRDTEAFF.

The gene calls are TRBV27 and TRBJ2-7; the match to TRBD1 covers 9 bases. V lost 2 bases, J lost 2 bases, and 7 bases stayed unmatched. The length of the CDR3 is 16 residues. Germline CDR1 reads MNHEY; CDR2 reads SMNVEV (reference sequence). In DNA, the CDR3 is TGTGCCAGCAGTTTAGTTTGGACAGGGGATACCTACGAGCAGTACTTC. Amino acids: CASSLVWTGDTYEQYF.

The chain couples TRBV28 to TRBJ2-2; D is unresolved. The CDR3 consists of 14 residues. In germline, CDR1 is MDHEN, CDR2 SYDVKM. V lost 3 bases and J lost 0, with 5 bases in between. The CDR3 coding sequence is TGTGCCAGCAGTTTGTTAGCGAACACCGGGGAGCTGTTTTTT. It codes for CASSLLANTGELFF.

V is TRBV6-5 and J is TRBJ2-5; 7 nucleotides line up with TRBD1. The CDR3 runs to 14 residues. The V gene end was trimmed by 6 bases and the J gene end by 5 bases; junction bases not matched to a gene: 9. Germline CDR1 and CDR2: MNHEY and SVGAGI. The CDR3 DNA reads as TGTGCCAGCAGGCTGCAAGGGGGCTGGGAGACCCAGTACTTC. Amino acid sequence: CASRLQGGWETQYF.

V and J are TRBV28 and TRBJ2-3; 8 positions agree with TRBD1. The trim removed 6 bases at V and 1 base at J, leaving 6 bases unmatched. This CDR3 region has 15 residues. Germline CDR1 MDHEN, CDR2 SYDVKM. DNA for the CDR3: TGTGCCAGCAGCCCAGGGGGCACGGGCACAGATACGCAGTATTTT. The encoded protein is CASSPGGTGTDTQYF.

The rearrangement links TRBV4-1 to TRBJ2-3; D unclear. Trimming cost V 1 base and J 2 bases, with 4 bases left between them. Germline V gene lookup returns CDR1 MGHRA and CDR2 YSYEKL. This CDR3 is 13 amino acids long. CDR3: CASSQALTDTQYF. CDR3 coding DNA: TGCGCCAGCAGCCAAGCCCTCACAGATACGCAGTATTTT.

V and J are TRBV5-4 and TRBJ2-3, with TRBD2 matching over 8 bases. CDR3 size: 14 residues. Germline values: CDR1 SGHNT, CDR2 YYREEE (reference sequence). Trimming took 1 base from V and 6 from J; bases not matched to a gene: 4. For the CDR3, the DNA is TGTGCCAGCAGCTTGAAAGCGGGAGCGGATACGCAGTATTTT. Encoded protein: CASSLKAGADTQYF.

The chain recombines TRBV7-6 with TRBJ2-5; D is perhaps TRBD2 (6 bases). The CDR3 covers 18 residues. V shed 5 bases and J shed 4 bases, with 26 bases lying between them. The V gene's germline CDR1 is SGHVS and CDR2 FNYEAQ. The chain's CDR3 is CASSRRGREWVMVETQYF. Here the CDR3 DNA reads TGTGCCAGCAGCCGCCGGGGTCGGGAGTGGGTCATGGTAGAGACCCAGTACTTC.

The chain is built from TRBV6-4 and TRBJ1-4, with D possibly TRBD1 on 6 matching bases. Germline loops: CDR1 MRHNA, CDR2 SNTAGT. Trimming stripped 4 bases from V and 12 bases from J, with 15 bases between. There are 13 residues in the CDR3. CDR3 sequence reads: CASSAEQGRELFF. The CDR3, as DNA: TGTGCCAGCAGTGCAGAACAGGGTCGGGAACTGTTTTTT.

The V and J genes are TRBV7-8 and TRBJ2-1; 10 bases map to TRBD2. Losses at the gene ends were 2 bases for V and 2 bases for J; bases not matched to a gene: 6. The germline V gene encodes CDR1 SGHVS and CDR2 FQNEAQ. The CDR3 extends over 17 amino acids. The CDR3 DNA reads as TGTGCCAGCAGCTTACCCTGGACTAGCGGTACCTACAATGAGCAGTTCTTC. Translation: CASSLPWTSGTYNEQFF.